The clone carrying this T cell receptor beta chain has more than one count but fewer than ten. The time point denotes: before trial treatment. The CDR3 spans 12 residues. V shed 0 bases and J shed 12 bases, with 10 bases lying between them. Germline values: CDR1 SGHRS, CDR2 YFSETQ. The sample originates from a study of low-dose radiotherapy and immunotherapy resistance in tumors. The overall study: Each patient was administered nivolumab intravenously at 240 mg, which was a flat dose, every two weeks, along with intravenous ipilimumab at 1 mg/kg every six weeks.

With TRAV- and TRBV-specific primers, first-strand cDNA was made, covering the alpha and beta chains. Amplification of TCRs used a constant-region primer and V-primer adapter for 15 to 25 PCR cycles. Isolated mRNA underwent amplification by in vitro transcription. TCRdb analysed the reads with MiXCR anew, one entry per CDR3 protein. This table holds fewer than 90,000 distinct CDR3 sequences, roughly 30% found once. Sequencing was performed on PBMCs, taken before treatment. V is TRBV5-1 and J is TRBJ2-1, with D possibly matching TRBD2 (5 bases). This TCR derives from a female donor with ovarian cancer. The CDR3 sequence is CASSLAFEGQFF. The CDR3 nucleotides read TGCGCCAGCAGCTTGGCCTTCGAGGGGCAGTTCTTC.